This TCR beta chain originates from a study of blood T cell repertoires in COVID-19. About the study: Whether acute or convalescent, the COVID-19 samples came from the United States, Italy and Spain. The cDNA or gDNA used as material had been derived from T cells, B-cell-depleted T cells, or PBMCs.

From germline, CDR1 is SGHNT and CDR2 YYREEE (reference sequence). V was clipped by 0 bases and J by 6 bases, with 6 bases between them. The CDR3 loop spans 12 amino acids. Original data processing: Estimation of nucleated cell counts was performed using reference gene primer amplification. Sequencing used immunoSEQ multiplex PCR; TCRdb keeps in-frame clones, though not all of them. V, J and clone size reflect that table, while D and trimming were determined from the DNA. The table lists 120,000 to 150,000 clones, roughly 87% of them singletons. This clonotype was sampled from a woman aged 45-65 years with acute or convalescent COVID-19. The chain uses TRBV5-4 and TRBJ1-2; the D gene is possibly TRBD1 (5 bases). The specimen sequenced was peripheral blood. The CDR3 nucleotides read TGTGCCAGCAGCTTGGAGGGGCATGGCTACACCTTC. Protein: CASSLEGHGYTF.